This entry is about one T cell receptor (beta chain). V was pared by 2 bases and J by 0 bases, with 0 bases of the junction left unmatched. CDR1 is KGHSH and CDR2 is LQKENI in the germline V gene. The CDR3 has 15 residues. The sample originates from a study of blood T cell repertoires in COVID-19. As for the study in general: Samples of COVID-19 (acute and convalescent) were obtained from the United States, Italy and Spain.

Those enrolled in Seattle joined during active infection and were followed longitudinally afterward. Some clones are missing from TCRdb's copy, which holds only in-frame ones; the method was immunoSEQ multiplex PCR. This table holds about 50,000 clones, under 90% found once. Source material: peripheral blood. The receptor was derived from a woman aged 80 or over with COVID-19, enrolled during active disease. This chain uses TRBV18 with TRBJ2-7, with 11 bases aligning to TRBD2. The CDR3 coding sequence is TGTGCCAGCTCACCAACTAGCGGGGGCTCCTACGAGCAGTACTTC. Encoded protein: CASSPTSGGSYEQYF.